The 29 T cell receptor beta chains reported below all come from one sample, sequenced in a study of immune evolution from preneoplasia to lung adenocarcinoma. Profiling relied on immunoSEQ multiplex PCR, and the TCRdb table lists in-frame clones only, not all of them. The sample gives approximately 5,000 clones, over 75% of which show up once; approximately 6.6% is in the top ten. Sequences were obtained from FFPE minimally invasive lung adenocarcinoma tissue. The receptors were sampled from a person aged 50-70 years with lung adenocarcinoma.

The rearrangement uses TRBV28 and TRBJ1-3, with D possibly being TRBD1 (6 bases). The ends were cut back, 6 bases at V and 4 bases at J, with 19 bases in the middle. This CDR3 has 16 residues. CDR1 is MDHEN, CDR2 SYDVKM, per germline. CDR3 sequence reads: CASRMPRGGDGNTIYF. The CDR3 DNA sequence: TGTGCCAGCAGGATGCCGCGGGGGGGCGACGGAAACACCATATATTTT.

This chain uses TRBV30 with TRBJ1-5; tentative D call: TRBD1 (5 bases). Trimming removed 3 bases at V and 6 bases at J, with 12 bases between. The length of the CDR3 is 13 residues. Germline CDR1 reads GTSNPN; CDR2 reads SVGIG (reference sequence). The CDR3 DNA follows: TGTGCCTGGAGCCTAGCAGGGTTTCAGCCCCAGCATTTT. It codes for CAWSLAGFQPQHF.

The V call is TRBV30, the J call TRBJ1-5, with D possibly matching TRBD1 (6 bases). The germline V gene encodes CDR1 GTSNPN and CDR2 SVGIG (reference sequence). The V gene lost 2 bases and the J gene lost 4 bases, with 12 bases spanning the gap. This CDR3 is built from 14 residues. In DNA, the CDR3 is TGTGCCTGGAGTCCCGAGGGGGGAAATCAGCCCCAGCATTTT. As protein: CAWSPEGGNQPQHF.

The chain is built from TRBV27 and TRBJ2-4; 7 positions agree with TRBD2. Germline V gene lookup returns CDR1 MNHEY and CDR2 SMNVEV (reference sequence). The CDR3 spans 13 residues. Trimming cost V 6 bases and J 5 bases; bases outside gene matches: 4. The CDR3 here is CASRGLGENIQYF. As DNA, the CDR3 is TGTGCCAGCAGAGGACTAGGGGAAAACATTCAGTACTTC.

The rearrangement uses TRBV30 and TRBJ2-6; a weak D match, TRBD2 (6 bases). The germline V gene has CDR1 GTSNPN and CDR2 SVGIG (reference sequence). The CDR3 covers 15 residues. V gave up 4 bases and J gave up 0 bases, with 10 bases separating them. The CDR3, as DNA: TGTGCCTGGACGGTCGGGAGCTCTGGGGCCAACGTCCTGACTTTC. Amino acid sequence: CAWTVGSSGANVLTF.

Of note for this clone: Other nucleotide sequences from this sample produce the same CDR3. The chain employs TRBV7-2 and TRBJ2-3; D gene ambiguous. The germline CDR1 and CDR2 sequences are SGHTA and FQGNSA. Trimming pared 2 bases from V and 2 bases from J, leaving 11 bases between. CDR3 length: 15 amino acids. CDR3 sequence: CASSLWGLSTDTQYF. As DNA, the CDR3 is TGTGCCAGCAGCTTATGGGGATTATCCACAGATACGCAGTATTTT.

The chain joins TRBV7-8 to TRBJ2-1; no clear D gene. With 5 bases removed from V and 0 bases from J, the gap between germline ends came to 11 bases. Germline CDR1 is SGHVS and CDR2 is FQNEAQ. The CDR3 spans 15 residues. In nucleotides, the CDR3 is TGTGCCAGCAGCCTTGGAATAGCCTCCTACAATGAGCAGTTCTTC. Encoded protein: CASSLGIASYNEQFF.

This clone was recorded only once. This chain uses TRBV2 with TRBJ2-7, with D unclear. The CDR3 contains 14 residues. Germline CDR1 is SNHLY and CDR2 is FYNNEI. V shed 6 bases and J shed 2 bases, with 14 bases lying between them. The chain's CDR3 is CASSAEQRAYEQYF. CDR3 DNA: TGTGCCAGCAGCGCGGAGCAGCGAGCCTACGAGCAGTACTTC.

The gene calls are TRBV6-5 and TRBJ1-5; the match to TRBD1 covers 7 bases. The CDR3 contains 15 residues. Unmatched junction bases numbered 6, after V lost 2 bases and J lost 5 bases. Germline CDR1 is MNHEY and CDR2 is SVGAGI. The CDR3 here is CASSYTTGVDQPQHF. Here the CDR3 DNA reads TGTGCCAGCAGTTACACTACAGGGGTCGATCAGCCCCAGCATTTT.

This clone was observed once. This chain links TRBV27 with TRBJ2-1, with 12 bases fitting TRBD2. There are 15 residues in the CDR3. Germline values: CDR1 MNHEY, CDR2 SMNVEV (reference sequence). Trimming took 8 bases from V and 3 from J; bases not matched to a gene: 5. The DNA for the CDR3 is TGTGCCAGCTTTTTGACTAGCGGGAGCTACAATGAGCAGTTCTTC. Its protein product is CASFLTSGSYNEQFF.

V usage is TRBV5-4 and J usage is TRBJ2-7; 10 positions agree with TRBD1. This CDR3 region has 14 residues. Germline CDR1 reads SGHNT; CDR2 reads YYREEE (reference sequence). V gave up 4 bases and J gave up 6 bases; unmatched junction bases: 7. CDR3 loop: CASSRGQGKVEQYF. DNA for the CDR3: TGTGCCAGCAGCCGGGGACAGGGGAAAGTCGAGCAGTACTTC.

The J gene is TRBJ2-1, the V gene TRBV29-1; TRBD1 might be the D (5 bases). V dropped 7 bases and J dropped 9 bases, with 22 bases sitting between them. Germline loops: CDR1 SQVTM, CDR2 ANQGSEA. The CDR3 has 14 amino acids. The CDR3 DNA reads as TGCAGCGCTGCGAGGACAACTCTAGACGGTGAGCAGTTCTTC. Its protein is CSAARTTLDGEQFF.

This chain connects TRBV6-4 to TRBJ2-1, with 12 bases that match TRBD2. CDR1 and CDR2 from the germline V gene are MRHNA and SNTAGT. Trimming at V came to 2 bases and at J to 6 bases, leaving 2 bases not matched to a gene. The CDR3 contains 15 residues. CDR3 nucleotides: TGTGCCAGCAGTGACGGACTAGCGGGGCCCAATGAGCAGTTCTTC. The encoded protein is CASSDGLAGPNEQFF.

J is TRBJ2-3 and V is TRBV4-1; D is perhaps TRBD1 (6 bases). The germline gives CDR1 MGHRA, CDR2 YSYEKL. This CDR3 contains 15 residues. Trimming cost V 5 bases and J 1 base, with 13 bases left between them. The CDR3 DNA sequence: TGCGCCAGCAGCTCCAACAGGGAGCGCACAGATACGCAGTATTTT. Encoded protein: CASSSNRERTDTQYF.

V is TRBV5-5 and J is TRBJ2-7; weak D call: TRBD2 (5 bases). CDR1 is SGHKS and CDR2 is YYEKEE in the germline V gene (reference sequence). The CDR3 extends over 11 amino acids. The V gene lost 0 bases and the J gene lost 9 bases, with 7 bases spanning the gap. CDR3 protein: CASSLVGRQYF. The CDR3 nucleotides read TGTGCCAGCAGCTTGGTTGGGAGGCAGTACTTC.

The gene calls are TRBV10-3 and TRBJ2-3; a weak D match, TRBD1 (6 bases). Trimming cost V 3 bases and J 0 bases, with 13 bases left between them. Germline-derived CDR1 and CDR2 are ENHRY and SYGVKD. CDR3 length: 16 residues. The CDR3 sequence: CAISDVGAASTDTQYF. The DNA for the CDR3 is TGTGCCATCAGTGATGTGGGGGCAGCGAGCACAGATACGCAGTATTTT.

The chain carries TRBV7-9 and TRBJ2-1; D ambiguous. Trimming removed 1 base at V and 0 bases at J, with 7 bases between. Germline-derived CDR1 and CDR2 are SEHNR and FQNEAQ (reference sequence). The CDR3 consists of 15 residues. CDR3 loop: CASSLVWVSYNEQFF. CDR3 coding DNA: TGTGCCAGCAGCTTAGTTTGGGTCTCCTACAATGAGCAGTTCTTC. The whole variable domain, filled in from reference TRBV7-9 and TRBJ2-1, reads DTGVSQNPRHKITKRGQNVTFRCDPISEHNRLYWYRQTLGQGPEFLTYFQNEAQLEKSRLLSDRFSAERPKGSFSTLEIQRTEQGDSAMYLCASSLVWVSYNEQFFGPGTRLTVL.

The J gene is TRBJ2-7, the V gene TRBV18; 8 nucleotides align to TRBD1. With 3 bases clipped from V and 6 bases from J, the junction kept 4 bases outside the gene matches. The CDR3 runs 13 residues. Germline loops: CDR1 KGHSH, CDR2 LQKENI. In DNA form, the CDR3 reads TGTGCCAGCTCACCGGGACAGGAGTCCGAGCAGTACTTC. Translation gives CASSPGQESEQYF.

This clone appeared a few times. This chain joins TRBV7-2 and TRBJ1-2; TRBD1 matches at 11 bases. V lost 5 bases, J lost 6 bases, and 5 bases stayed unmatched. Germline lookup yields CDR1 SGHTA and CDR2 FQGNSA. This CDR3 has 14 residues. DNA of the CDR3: TGTGCCAGCAGCCCCCGGGGACAGGGGGATGGCTACACCTTC. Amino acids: CASSPRGQGDGYTF.

The CDR3: CASSSSTVSTDTQYF. The CDR3 DNA follows: TGTGCCAGCAGCTCTTCGACAGTTAGCACAGATACGCAGTATTTT. The genes are TRBV7-9 and TRBJ2-3, with D maybe TRBD1 (5 bases). V lost 4 bases and J 0 bases, leaving 11 bases between the germline ends. The CDR3 extends over 15 amino acids. CDR1 and CDR2 from the germline V gene are SEHNR and FQNEAQ (reference sequence).

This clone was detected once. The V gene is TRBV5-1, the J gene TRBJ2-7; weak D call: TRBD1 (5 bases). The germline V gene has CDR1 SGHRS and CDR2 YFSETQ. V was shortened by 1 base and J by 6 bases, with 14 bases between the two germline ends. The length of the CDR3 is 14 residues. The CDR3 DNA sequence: TGCGCCAGCAGCTTGAACGGACAAGATAGCGAGCAGTACTTC. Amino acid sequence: CASSLNGQDSEQYF.

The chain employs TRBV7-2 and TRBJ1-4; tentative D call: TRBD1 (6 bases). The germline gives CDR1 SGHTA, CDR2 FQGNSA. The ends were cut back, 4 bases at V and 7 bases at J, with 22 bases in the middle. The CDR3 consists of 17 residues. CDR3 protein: CASSSGQLGTEGEKLFF. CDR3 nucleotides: TGTGCCAGCAGCTCTGGACAGTTAGGAACAGAGGGTGAAAAACTGTTTTTT.

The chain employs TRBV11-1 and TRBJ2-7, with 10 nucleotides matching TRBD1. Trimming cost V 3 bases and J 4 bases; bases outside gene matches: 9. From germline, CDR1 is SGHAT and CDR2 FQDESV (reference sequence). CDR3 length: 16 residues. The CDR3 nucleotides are TGTGCCAGCAGCTTGAAACAAACGGGACAGGGGTACGAGCAGTACTTC. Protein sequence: CASSLKQTGQGYEQYF.

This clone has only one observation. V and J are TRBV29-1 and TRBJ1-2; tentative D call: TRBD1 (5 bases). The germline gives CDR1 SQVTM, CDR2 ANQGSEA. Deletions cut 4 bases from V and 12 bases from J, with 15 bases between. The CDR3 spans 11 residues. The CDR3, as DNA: TGCAGCGTTGCCAGGGACCACCAAAACACCTTC. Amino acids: CSVARDHQNTF.

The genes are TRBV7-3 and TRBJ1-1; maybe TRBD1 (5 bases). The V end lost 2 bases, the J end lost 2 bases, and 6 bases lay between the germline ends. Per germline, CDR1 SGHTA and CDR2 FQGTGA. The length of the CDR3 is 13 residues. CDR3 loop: CASSLDRNTEAFF. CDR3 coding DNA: TGTGCCAGCAGCTTAGACAGAAACACTGAAGCTTTCTTT. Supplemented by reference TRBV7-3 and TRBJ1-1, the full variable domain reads GAGVSQTPSNKVTEKGKYVELRCDPISGHTALYWYRQSLGQGPEFLIYFQGTGAADDSGLPNDRFFAVRPEGSVSTLKIQRTERGDSAVYLCASSLDRNTEAFFGQGTRLTVV.

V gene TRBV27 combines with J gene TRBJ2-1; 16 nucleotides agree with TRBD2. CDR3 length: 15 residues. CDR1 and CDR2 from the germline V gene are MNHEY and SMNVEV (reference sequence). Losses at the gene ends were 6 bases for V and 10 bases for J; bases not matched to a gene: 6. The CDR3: CASRGLAGGPAEQFF. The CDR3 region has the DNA TGTGCCAGCAGGGGACTAGCGGGAGGGCCTGCGGAGCAGTTCTTC.

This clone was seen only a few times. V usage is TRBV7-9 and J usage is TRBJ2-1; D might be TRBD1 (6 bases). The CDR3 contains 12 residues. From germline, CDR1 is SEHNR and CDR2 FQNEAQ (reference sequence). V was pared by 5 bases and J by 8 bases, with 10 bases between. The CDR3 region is CASSEQGDEQFF. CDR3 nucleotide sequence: TGTGCCAGCAGCGAACAGGGCGATGAGCAGTTCTTC.

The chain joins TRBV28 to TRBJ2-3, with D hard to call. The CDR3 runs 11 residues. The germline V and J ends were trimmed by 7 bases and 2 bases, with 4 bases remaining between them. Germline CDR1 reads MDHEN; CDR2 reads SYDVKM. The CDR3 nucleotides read TGTGCCAGCATCTACACAGATACGCAGTATTTT. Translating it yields CASIYTDTQYF.

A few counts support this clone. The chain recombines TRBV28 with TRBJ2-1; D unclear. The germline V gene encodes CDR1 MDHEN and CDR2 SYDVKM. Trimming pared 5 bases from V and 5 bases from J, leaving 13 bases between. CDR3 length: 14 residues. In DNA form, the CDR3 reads TGTGCCAGCAGTCCTTGGACCGAAAACAATGAGCAGTTCTTC. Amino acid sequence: CASSPWTENNEQFF.